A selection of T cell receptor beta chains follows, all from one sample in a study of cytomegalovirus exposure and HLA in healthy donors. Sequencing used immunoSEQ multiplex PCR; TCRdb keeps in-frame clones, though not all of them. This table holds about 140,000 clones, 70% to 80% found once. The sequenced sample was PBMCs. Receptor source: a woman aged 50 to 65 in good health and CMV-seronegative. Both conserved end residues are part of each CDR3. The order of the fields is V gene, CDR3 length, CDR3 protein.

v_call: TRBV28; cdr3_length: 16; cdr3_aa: CASSFVGQGANYGYTF
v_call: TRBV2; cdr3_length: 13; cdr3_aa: CARTGQGFNEQYF
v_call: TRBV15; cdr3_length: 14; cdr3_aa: CATSRKREGQTQYF
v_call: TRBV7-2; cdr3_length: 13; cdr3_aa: CASSLVREDGYTF
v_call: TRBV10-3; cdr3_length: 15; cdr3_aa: CAISESAGLSYGYTF
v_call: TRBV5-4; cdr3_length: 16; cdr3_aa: CASSLFRTGAKETQYF
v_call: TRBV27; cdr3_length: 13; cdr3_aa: CASRDRTGGEQYF
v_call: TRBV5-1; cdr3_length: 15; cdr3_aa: CASSLAGGFRTEAFF
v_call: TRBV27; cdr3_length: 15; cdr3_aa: CASSPSSRRDYGYTF
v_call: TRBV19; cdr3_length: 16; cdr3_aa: CASSITAGRLGETQYF
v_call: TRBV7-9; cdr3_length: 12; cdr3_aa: CASLPTGGEAFF
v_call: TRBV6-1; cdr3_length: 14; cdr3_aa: CVSSPAGDQETQYF
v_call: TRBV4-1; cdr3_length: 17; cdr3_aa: CASSQDRISGGTDTQYF
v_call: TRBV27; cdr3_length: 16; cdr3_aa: CASRLAGGIRTDTQYF
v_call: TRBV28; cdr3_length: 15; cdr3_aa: CASSFTGGEGTEAFF
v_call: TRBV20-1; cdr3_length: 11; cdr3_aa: CSANGHTEAFF
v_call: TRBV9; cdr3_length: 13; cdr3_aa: CASSPTPGYGYTF
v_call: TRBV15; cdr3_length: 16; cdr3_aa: CATSNRGLRANYGYTF
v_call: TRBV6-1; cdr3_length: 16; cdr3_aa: CASSERGGGTYNEQFF
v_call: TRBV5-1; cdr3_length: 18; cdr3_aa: CASSPGSGLAGGAYEQYF
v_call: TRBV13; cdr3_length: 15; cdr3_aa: CASSLGAGYNSPLHF
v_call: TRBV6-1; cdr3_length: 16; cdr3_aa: CASSEVLAGGGQPQHF
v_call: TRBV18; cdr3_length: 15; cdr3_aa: CASSPVDSGRTEAFF
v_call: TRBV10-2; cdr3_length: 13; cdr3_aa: CASSEGTVHGYTF
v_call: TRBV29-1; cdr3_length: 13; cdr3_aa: CSVEGVGVGGYTF
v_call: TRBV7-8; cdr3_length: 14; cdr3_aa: CASSSDRVNSPLHF
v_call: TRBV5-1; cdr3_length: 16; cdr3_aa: CASRKAGGSNTGELFF
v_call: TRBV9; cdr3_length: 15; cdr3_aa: CASSPREGARGEQYF
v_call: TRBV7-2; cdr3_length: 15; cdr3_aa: CASRRGTGDVQPQHF
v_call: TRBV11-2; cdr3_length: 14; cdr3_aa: CASSPRTGNTEAFF
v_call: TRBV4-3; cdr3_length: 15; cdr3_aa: CASSLDTLNTGELFF
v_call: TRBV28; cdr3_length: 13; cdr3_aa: CASSSGGIETQYF
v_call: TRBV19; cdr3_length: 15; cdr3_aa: CASSLGTGYYNEQFF
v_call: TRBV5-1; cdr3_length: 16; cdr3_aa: CASRPTTGQMQETQYF
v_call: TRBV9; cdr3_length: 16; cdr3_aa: CASSETGQSHTDTQYF
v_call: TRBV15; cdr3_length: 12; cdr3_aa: CATSREQGAQYF
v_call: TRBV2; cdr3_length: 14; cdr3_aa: CASRQWTGNSPLHF
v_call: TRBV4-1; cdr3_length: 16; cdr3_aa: CASSPLPGIGVSPLHF
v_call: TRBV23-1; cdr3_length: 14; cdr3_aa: CASSRTGFYTEAFF